Listed below are T cell receptor beta chains from one sample, sequenced in a study of shared clonotypes between healthy human individuals. TCRdb's copy holds only in-frame clones and misses some; the assay was immunoSEQ multiplex PCR. The table shows around 2,000,000 clones, with about 94% occurring only once. The sequenced sample consisted of naive CD8+ T cells sorted from blood. The receptors shown here come from a man in his late teens or twenties in good health. CDR3s leave out the opening cysteine and the closing phenylalanine or tryptophan. Each record gives: J gene, D gene, V gene, CDR3 protein. A D gene is named only where the DNA matches it firmly.

TRBJ2-7,.,TRBV2,ASSPRVALPYEQY
TRBJ2-7,.,TRBV10-3,AILAEPGYEQY
TRBJ2-3,.,TRBV7-9,ASSPAAPTDTQY
TRBJ1-2,.,TRBV4-1,ASSQDPSPFYGYT
TRBJ1-6,.,TRBV7-2,ASSPVVNSPLH
TRBJ2-2,TRBD2,TRBV9,ASSVEGEGITGELF
TRBJ2-7,TRBD2,TRBV13,ASSSPSGRSYEQY
TRBJ1-5,TRBD1,TRBV15,ATSREMDRDNQPQH
TRBJ1-3,.,TRBV7-2,ASSLLARSGNTIY
TRBJ1-1,.,TRBV4-3,ASSQDEGLGTEAF
TRBJ1-4,.,TRBV27,ASSLGSEEKLF
TRBJ1-5,.,TRBV7-3,ASRVGGRNQPQH
TRBJ2-7,.,TRBV7-3,ASSFPHLRSSYEQY
TRBJ1-5,TRBD1,TRBV9,ASGTGSDSNQPQH